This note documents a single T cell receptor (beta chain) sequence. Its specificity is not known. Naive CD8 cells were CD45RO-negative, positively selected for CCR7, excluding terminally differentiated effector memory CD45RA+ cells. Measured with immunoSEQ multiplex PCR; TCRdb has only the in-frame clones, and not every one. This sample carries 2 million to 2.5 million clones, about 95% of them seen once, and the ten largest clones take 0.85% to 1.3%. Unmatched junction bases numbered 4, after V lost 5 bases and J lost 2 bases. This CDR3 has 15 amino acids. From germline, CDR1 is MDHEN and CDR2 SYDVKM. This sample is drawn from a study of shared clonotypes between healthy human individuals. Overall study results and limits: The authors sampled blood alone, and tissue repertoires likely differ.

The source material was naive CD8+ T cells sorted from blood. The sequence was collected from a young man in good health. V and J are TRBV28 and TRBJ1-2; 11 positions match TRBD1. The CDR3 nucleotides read TGTGCCAGCAGTAGGGACAGGGGGAGCAACTATGGCTACACCTTC. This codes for CASSRDRGSNYGYTF.